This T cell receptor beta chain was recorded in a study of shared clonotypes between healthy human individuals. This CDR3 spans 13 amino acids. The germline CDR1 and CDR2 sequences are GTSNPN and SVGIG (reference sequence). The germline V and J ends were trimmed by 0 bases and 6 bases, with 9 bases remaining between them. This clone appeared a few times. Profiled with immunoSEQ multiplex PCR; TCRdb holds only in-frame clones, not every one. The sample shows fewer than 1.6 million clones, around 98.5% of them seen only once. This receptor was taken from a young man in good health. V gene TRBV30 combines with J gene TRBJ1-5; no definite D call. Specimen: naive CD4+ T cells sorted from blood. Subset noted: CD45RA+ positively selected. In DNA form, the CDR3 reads TGTGCCTGGAGTGTAATGGGAGCTCAGCCCCAGCATTTT. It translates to CAWSVMGAQPQHF.